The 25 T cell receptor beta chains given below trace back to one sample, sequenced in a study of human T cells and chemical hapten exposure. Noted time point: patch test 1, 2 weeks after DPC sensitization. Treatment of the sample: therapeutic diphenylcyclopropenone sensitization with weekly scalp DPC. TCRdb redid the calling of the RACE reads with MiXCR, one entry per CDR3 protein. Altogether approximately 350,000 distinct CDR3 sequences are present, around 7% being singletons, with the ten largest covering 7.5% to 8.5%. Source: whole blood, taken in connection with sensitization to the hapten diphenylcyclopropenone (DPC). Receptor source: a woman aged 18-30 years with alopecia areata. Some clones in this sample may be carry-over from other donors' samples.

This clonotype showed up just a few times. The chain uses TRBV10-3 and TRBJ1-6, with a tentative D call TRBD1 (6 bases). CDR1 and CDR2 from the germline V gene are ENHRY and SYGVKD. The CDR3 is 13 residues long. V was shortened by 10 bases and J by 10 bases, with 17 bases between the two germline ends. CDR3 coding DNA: TGTGCCAGCCGGACAGTAGTGGAATCACCCCTCCACTTT. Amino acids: CASRTVVESPLHF.

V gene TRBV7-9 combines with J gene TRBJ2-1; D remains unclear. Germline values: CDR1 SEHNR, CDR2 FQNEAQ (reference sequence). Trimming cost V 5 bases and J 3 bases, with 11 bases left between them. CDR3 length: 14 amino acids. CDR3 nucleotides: TGTGCCAGCAGCCCCAGGCGCAACTACAATGAGCAGTTCTTC. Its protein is CASSPRRNYNEQFF.

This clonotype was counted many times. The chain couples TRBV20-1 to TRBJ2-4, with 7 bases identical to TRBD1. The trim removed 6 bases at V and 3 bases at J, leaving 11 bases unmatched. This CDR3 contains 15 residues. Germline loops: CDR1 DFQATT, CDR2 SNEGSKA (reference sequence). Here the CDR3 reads CSAYPRAGGKNIQYF. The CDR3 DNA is TGCAGTGCCTACCCTAGGGCAGGGGGCAAAAACATTCAGTACTTC.

The CDR3 here is CASTPERGIVDTQYF. The CDR3 DNA is TGTGCCAGCACCCCGGAGCGGGGGATTGTGGATACGCAGTATTTT. The J gene is TRBJ2-3, the V gene TRBV6-5; 8 bases agree with TRBD2. The germline V gene has CDR1 MNHEY and CDR2 SVGAGI. The CDR3 loop spans 15 amino acids. V shed 7 bases and J 6 bases; nucleotides not matched to a gene: 12.

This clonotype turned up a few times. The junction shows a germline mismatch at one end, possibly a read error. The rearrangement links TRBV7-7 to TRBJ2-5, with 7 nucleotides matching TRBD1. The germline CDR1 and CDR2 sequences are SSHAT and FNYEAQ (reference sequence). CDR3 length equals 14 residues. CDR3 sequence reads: CASSPVTGQETQYF. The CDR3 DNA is TGTGCTAGCAGCCCGGTGACAGGGCAAGAGACCCAGTACTTC.

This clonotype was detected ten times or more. CDR3: CASSLSTGRNSPLHF. For the CDR3, the DNA is TGTGCCAGCAGCTTAAGTACCGGGAGAAATTCACCCCTCCACTTT. This chain links TRBV7-3 with TRBJ1-6; D gene unclear. The CDR3 consists of 15 residues. V shed 1 base and J shed 7 bases, with 11 bases lying between them. The V gene's germline CDR1 is SGHTA and CDR2 FQGTGA.

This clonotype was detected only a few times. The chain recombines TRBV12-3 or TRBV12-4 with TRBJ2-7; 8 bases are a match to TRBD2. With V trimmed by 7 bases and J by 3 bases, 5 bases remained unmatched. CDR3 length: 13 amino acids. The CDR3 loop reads CASTKGTSYEQYF. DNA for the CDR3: TGTGCCAGCACCAAGGGGACTAGCTACGAGCAGTACTTC.

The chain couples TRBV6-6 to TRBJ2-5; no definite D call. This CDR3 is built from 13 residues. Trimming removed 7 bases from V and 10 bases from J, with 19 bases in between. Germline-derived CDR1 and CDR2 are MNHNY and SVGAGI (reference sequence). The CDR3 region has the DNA TGTGCCAGCACCAGGACCCAGCTCTTAGACCAGTACTTC. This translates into CASTRTQLLDQYF.

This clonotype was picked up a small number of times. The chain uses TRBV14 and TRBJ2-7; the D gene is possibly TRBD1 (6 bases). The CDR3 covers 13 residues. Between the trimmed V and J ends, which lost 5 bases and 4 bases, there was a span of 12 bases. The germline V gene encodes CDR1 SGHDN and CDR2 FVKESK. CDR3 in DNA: TGTGCCAGCAGCGGGACACTATTTTACGAGCAGTACTTC. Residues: CASSGTLFYEQYF.

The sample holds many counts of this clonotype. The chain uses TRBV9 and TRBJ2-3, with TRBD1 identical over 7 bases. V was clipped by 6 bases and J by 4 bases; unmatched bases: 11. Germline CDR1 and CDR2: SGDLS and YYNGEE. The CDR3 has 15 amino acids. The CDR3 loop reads CASNTPTGISDTQYF. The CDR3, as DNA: TGTGCCAGCAACACCCCGACAGGGATCTCAGATACGCAGTATTTT.

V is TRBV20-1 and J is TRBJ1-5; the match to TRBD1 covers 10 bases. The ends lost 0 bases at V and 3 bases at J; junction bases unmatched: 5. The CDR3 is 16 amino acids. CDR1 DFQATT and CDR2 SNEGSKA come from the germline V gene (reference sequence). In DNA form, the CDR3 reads TGCAGTGCTAGAGACGGGACAGGGGCTTACAATCAGCCCCAGCATTTT. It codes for CSARDGTGAYNQPQHF.

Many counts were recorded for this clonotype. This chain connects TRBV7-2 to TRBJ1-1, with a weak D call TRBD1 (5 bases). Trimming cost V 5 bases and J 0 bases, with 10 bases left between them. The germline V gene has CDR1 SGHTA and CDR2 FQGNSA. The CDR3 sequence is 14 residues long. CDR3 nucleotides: TGTGCCAGCAGCCCCGACAGCATGAACACTGAAGCTTTCTTT. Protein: CASSPDSMNTEAFF.

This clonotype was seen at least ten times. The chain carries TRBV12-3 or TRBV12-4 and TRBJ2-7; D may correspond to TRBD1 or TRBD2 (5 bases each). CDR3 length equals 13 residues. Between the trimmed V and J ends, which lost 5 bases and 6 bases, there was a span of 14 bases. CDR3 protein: CASSGTELPEQYF. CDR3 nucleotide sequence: TGTGCCAGCAGTGGGACGGAGCTTCCCGAGCAGTACTTC.

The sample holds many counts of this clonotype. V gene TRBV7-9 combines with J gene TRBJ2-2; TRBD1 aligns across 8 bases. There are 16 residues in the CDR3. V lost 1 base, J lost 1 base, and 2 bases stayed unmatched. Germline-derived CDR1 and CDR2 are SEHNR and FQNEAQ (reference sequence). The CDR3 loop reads CASSLVGQGNTGELFF. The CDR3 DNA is TGTGCCAGCAGCTTAGTAGGACAGGGGAACACCGGGGAGCTGTTTTTT.

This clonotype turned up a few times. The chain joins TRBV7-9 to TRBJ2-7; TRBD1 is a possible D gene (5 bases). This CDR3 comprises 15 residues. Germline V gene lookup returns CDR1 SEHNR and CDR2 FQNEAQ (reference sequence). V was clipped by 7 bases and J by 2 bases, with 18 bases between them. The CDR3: CASTITGIGPYEQYF. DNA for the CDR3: TGTGCCAGCACCATAACAGGTATCGGCCCCTACGAGCAGTACTTC.

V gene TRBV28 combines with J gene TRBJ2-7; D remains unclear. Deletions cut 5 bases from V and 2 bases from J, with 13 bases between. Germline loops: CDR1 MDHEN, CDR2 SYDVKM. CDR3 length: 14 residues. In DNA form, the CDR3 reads TGTGCCAGCAGTCCACCTACAGCGCCCTACGAGCAGTACTTC. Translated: CASSPPTAPYEQYF.

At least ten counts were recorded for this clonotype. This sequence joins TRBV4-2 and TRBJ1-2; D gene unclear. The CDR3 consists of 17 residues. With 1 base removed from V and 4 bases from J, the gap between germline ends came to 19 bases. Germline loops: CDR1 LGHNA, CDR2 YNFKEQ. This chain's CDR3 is CASSQVNSPKAGYGYTF. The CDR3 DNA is TGTGCCAGCAGCCAAGTAAACAGCCCCAAAGCGGGCTATGGCTACACCTTC.

CDR3 residues: CASSPSSSDNQPQHF. CDR3 in DNA: TGTGCCAGCTCACCTTCCTCCTCGGACAATCAGCCCCAGCATTTT. V usage is TRBV18 and J usage is TRBJ1-5, with no clear D. Trimming took off 3 bases at V and 3 bases at J, with 12 bases between the two ends. The V gene's germline CDR1 is KGHSH and CDR2 LQKENI. The CDR3 covers 15 residues.

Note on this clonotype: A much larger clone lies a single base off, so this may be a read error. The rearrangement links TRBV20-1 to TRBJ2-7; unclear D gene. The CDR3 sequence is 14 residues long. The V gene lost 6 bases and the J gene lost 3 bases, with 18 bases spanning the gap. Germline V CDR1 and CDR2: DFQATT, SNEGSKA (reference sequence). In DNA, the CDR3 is TGCAGTGCGACCGAAGAAAATACTAACTACGAGCAGTACTTC. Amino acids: CSATEENTNYEQYF.

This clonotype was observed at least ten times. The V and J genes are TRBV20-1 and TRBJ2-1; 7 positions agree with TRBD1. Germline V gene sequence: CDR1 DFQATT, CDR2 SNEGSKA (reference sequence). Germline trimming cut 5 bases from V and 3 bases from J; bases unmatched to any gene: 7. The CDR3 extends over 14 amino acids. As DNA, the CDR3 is TGCAGTGCTGCGACAGGGAGAGGCTACAATGAGCAGTTCTTC. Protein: CSAATGRGYNEQFF.

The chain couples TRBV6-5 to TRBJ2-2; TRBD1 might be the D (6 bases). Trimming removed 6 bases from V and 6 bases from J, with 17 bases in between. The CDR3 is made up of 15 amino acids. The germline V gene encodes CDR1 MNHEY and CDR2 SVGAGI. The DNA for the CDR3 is TGTGCCAGCAGGACCGGGACATTCATTCCCGGGGAGCTGTTTTTT. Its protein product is CASRTGTFIPGELFF.

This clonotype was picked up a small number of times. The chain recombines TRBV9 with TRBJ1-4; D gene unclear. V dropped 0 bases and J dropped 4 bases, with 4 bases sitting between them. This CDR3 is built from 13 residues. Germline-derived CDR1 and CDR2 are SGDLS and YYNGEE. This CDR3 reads CASSVGINEKLFF. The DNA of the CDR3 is TGTGCCAGCAGCGTAGGCATTAATGAAAAACTGTTTTTT.

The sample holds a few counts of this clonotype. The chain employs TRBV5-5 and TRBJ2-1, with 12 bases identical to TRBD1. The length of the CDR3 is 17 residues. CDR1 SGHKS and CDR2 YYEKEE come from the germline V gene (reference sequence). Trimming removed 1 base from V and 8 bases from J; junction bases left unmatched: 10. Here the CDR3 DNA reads TGTGCCAGCAGCTTGATAACCGGGACAGGGGGCGCGGATGAGCAGTTCTTC. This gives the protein CASSLITGTGGADEQFF.

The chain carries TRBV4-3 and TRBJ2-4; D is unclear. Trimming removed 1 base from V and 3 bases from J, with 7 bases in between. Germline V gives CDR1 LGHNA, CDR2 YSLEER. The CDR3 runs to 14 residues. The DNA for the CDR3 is TGCGCCAGCAGCCAAGCTCTCAACAAAAACATTCAGTACTTC. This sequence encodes CASSQALNKNIQYF.

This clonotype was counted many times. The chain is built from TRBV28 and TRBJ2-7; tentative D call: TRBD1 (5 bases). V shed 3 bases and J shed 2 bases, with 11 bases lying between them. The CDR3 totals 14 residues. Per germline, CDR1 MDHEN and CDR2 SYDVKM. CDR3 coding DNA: TGTGCCAGCAGTTTGGGGCCTCAACCCTACGAGCAGTACTTC. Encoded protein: CASSLGPQPYEQYF.